The sequence of this T cell receptor (beta chain) was determined in a study of T-cell memory formation after mild COVID-19. TCRdb reanalysed the 5' RACE reads using MiXCR and keeps one entry per CDR3 protein. Of roughly 12,000 distinct CDR3 sequences listed, around 13% are singletons. In this sample, this clonotype turned up many times. The sequencing input was PBMCs or a T cell subset sorted from them (not recorded which). The clonotype comes from a man younger than 30 who had mild COVID-19 (a few samples of this study predate the infection). Cell type and time point are not known.

CDR3 amino acids: CSADADPYRGYGYTF. CDR3 DNA: TGCAGTGCTGATGCGGACCCCTACCGAGGCTATGGCTACACCTTC. This chain joins TRBV20-1 and TRBJ1-2; D unresolved. Trimming removed 5 bases at V and 4 bases at J, with 20 bases between. Germline loops: CDR1 DFQATT, CDR2 SNEGSKA (reference sequence). The CDR3 is made up of 15 amino acids.